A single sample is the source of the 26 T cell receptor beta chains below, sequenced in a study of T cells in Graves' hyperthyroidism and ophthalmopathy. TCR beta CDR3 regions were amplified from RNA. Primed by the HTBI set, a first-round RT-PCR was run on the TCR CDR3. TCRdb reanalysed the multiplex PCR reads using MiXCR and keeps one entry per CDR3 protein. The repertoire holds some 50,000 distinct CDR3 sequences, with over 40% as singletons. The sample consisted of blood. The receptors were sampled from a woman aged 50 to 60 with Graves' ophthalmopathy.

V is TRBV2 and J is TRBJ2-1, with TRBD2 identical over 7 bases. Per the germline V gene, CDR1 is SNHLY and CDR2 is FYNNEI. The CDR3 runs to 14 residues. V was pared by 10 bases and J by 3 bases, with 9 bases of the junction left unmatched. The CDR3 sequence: CAIERGDFYNEQFF. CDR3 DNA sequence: TGTGCCATTGAGCGGGGCGACTTCTACAATGAGCAGTTCTTC. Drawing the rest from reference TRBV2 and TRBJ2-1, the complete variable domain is EPEVTQTPSHQVTQMGQEVILRCVPISNHLYFYWYRQILGQKVEFLVSFYNNEISEKSEIFDDQFSVERPDGSNFTLKIRSTKLEDSAMYFCAIERGDFYNEQFFGPGTRLTVL.

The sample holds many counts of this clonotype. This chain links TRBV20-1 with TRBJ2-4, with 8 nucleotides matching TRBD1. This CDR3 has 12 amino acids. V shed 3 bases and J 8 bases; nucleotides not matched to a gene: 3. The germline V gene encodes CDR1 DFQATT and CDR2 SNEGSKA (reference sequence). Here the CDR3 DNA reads TGCAGTGCTAGTGCCAGGGGGCACATTCAGTACTTC. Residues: CSASARGHIQYF.

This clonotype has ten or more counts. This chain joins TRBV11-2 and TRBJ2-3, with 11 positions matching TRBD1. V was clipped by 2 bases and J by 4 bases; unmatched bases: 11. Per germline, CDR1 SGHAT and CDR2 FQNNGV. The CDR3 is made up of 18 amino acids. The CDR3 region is CASSLLEPGQGGADTQYF. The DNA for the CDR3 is TGTGCCAGCAGCTTATTAGAACCGGGACAGGGGGGGGCAGATACGCAGTATTTT.

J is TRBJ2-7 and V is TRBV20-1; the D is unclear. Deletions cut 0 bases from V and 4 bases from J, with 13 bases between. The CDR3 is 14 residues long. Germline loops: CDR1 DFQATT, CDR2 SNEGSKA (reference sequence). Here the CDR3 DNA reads TGCAGTGCTAGAGACCCTTCTAGTTTTTACGAGCAGTACTTC. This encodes CSARDPSSFYEQYF.

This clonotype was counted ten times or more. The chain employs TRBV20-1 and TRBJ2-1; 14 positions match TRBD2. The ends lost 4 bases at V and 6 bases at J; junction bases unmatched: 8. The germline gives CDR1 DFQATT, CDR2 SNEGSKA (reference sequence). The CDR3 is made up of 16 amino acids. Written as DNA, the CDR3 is TGCAGTGCTACCGCGACTAGCGGGAGGGCATCCAATGAGCAGTTCTTC. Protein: CSATATSGRASNEQFF.

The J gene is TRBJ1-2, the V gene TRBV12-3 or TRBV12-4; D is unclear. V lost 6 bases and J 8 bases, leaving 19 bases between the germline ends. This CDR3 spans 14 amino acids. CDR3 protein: CASSPRSGGRGYTF. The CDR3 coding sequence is TGTGCCAGCAGCCCCCGATCTGGTGGAAGGGGCTACACCTTC.

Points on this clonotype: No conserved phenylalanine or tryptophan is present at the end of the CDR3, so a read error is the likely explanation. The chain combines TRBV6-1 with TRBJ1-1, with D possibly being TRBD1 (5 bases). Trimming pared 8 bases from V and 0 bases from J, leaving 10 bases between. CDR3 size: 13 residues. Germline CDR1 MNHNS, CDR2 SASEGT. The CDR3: CASLGGMNTEAFL. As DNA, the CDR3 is TGTGCCAGCCTTGGGGGGATGAACACTGAAGCTTTCTTG.

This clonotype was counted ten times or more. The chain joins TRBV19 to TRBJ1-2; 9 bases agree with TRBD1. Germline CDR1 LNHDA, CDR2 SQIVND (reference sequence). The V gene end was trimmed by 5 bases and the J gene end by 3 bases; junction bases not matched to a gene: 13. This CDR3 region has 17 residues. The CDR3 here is CASSPLGYRTGDYGYTF. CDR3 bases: TGTGCCAGTAGTCCCCTGGGGTACCGGACAGGGGACTATGGCTACACCTTC.

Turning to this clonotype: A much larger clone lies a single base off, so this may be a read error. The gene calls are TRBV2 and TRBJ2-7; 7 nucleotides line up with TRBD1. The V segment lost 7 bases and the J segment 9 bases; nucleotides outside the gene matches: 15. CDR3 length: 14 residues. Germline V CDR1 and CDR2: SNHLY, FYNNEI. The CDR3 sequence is CASTLGGQSHGQYF. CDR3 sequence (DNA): TGTGCCAGCACACTAGGGGGACAGTCCCACGGGCAGTACTTC.

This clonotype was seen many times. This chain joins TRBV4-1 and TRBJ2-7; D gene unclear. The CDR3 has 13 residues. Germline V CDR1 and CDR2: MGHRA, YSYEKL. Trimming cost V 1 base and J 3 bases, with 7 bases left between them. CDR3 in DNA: TGCGCCAGCAGCCAAGTTGGAGTCTACGAGCAGTACTTC. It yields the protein CASSQVGVYEQYF.

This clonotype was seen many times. The CDR3 DNA follows: TGTGCCAGCAGCTTAGCGGGGCGGAACTCCTACAATGAGCAGTTCTTC. It translates to CASSLAGRNSYNEQFF. V and J are TRBV7-6 and TRBJ2-1; D may be TRBD1 (5 bases). V was pared by 0 bases and J by 0 bases, with 9 bases between. Germline V gene data show CDR1 as SGHVS and CDR2 as FNYEAQ. CDR3 size: 16 residues. Looking up the rest from reference TRBV7-6 and TRBJ2-1 gives the full variable domain: GAGVSQSPRYKVTKRGQDVALRCDPISGHVSLYWYRQALGQGPEFLTYFNYEAQQDKSGLPNDRFSAERPEGSISTLTIQRTEQRDSAMYRCASSLAGRNSYNEQFFGPGTRLTVL.

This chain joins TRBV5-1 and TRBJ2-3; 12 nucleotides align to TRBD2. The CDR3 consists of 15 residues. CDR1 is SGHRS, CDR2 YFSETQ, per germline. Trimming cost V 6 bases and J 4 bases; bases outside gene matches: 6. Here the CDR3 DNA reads TGCGCCAGCACCCGGACTAGCGGGGACTCAGATACGCAGTATTTT. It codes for CASTRTSGDSDTQYF.

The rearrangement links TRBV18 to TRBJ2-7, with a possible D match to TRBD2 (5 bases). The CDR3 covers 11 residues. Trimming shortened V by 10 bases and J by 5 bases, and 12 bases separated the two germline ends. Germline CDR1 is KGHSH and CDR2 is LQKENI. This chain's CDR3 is CATRRDNEQYF. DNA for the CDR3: TGTGCCACCAGACGGGATAACGAGCAGTACTTC.

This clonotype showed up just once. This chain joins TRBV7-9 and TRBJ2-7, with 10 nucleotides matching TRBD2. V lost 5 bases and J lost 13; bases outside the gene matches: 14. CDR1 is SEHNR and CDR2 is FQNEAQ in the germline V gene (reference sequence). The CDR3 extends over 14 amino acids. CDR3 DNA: TGTGCCAGCAGCCAAGGGAGCGGGGGGGCCTTGCGATACTTC. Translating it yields CASSQGSGGALRYF.

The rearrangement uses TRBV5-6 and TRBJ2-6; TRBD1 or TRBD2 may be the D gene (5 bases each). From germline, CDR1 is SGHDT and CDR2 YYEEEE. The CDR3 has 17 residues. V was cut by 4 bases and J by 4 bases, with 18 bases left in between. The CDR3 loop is CASSPLTGPKGANVLTF. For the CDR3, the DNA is TGTGCCAGCAGCCCCCTGACGGGACCGAAAGGGGCCAACGTCCTGACTTTC.

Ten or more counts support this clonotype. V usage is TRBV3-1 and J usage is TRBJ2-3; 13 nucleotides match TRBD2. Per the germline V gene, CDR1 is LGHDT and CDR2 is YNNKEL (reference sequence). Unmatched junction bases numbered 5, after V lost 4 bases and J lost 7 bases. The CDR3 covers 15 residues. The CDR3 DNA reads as TGTGCCAGCAGCCCAGGACTAGCGGGAGTGTATACGCAGTATTTT. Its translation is CASSPGLAGVYTQYF.

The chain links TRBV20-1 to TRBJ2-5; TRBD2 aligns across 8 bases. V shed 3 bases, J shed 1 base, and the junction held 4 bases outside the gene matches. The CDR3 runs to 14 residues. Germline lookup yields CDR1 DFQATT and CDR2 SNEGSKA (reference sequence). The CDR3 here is CSARNSGVQETQYF. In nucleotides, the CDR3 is TGCAGTGCTAGGAATAGCGGGGTCCAAGAGACCCAGTACTTC.

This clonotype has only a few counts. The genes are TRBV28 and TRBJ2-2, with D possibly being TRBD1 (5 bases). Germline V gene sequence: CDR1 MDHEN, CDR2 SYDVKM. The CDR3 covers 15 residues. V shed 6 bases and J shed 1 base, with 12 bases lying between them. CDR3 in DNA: TGTGCCAGCAGCCCGACAGATTTGAACACCGGGGAGCTGTTTTTT. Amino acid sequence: CASSPTDLNTGELFF.

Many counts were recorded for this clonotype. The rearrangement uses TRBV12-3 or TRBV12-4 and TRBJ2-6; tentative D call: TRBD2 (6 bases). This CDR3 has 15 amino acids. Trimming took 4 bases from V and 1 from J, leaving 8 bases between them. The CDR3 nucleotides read TGTGCCAGCAGTTCTCGGGAGTCTGGGGCCAACGTCCTGACTTTC. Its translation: CASSSRESGANVLTF.

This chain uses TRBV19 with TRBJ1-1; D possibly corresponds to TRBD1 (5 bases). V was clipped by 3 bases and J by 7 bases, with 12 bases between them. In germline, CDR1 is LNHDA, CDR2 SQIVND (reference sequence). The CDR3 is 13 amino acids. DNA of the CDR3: TGTGCCAGTAGTATTGGGTGGGACTTTGAAGCTTTCTTT. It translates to CASSIGWDFEAFF. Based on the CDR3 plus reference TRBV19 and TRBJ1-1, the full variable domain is DGGITQSPKYLFRKEGQNVTLSCEQNLNHDAMYWYRQDPGQGLRLIYYSQIVNDFQKGDIAEGYSVSREKKESFPLTVTSAQKNPTAFYLCASSIGWDFEAFFGQGTRLTVV.

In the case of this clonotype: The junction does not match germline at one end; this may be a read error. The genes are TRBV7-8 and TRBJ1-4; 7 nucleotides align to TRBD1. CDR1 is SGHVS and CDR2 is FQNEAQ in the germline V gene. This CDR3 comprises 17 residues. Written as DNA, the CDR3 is TGTGCCAACAGCTTAGGGGCAGGGGGGTCAACTAATGAGAAACTGTTTTTT. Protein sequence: CANSLGAGGSTNEKLFF.

The CDR3 coding sequence is TGTGCCAGCAGTCGACAGGGGGCGTACACTGAAGCTTTCTTT. It encodes CASSRQGAYTEAFF. This chain uses TRBV2 with TRBJ1-1, with TRBD1 identical over 10 bases. Unmatched junction bases numbered 3, after V lost 5 bases and J lost 3 bases. CDR3 length equals 14 residues. Germline CDR1 reads SNHLY; CDR2 reads FYNNEI.

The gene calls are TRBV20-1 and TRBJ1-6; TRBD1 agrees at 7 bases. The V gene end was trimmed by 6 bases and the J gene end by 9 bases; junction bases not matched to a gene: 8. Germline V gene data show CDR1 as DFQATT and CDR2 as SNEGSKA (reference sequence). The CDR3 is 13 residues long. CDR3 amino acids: CSAGQVNVSPLHF. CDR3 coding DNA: TGCAGTGCCGGACAGGTTAACGTTTCACCCCTCCACTTT.

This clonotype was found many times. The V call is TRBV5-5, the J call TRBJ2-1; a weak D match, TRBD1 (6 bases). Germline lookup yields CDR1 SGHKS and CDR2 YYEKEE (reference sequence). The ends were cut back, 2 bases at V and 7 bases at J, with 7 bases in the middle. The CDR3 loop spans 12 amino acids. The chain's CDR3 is CASSLQGNEQFF. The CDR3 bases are TGTGCCAGCAGCTTACAGGGAAATGAGCAGTTCTTC.

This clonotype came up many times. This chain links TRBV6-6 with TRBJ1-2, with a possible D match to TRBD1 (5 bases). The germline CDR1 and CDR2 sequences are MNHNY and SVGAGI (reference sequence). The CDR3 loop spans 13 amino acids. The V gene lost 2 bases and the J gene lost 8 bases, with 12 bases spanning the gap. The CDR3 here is CASSYPQGEGYTF. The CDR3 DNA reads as TGTGCCAGCAGTTACCCTCAGGGAGAGGGCTACACCTTC.

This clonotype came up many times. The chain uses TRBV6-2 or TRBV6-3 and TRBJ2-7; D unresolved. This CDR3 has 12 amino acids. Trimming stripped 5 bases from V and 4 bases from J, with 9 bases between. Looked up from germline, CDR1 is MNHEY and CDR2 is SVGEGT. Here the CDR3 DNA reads TGTGCCAGCAGTAGGGCTAAATACGAGCAGTACTTC. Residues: CASSRAKYEQYF.